Listed below are T cell receptor beta chains from one sample, sequenced in a study of identical twins. TCRdb re-analysed the 5' RACE reads in MiXCR, keeping a single row per CDR3 protein. The data contain about 240,000 distinct CDR3 sequences, about 13% of them singletons. The same sample was also used in a study of yellow fever vaccine responses in identical twins.

Sequenced material: memory (CD45RO+) T cells sorted from blood. These receptors all stem from a woman between 18 and 30 years old in good health. The CDR3 runs from the conserved cysteine through the conserved F or W. A D gene is named only where the DNA matches it firmly. The size of a clone is reported for some rows only, either as once, few or many, or as a class for expanded clones.

- 15 few TRBJ1-5 TRBV12-3/TRBV12-4 TGTGCCAGCAGTTTAGTTTTAGGGGGCAATCAGCCCCAGCATTTT CASSLVLGGNQPQHF
- 15 - TRBJ2-7 TRBV12-3/TRBV12-4 TGTGCCAGCAGTTTAGCAGGGAGCGCGCTCTACGAGCAGTACTTC CASSLAGSALYEQYF
TRBD2 17 - TRBJ2-7 TRBV30 TGTGCCACGGGTTTAGGTCGCGGGAGGGCCACTTCCGGCGAGCAGTACTTC CATGLGRGRATSGEQYF
- 15 few TRBJ1-1 TRBV15 TGTGCCACCAGCAGAGCGGAGGGGACGAACACTGAAGCTTTCTTT CATSRAEGTNTEAFF
- 14 - TRBJ2-3 TRBV5-5 TGTGCCAGCAGCCTCACACACGTCACAGATACGCAGTATTTT CASSLTHVTDTQYF
- 13 many TRBJ2-2 TRBV12-3/TRBV12-4 TGTGCCAGCGTGAAATTTAACACCGGGGAGCTGTTTTTT CASVKFNTGELFF
- 15 - TRBJ2-1 TRBV3-1 TGTGCCAGCAGCCAAGCCCGGGGTCCCAACAATGAGCAGTTCTTC CASSQARGPNNEQFF
- 13 many TRBJ2-2 TRBV29-1 TGCAGCGTGGTGGCGGGGGCGACCGGGGAGCTGTTTTTT CSVVAGATGELFF
TRBD1 15 - TRBJ2-2 TRBV25-1 TGTGCCAGCAGAACAGGGGGCCGGAACACCGGGGAGCTGTTTTTT CASRTGGRNTGELFF
- 16 - TRBJ2-3 TRBV7-9 TGTGCCAGCAGCCCCTGGACTGTGTTCGGCACAGATACGCAGTATTTT CASSPWTVFGTDTQYF
- 14 many TRBJ1-1 TRBV5-5 TGTGCCAGCAGCTTGGCCACGGTGAACACTGAAGCTTTCTTT CASSLATVNTEAFF
- 15 - TRBJ2-7 TRBV6-5 TGTGCCAGCAGTTACTCGGCAGGAGAATTCTACGAGCAGTACTTC CASSYSAGEFYEQYF
TRBD1 18 - TRBJ1-2 TRBV11-1 TGTGCCAGCAGCTCCCCATTTGACGGCGACAGGGGGCAAGTAGGCTACACCTTC CASSSPFDGDRGQVGYTF
- 14 - TRBJ2-3 TRBV7-2 TGTGCCAGCAGCTTAGGTGCCGTGGCAGATACGCAGTATTTT CASSLGAVADTQYF
- 16 many TRBJ2-2 TRBV7-9 TGTGCCAGCAGCCCCGTAGGCCTCGCGAACACCGGGGAGCTGTTTTTT CASSPVGLANTGELFF
TRBD2 16 - TRBJ2-3 TRBV4-2 TGTGCCAGCAGCCAAGAAGGGACTAGCGGGGCAGATACGCAGTATTTT CASSQEGTSGADTQYF
- 15 - TRBJ2-7 TRBV6-1 TGTGCCAGCAGTGGGAACCCGGGCGGTTCCTACGAGCAGTACTTC CASSGNPGGSYEQYF
TRBD1 16 few TRBJ2-6 TRBV5-1 TGCGCCAGCAGTTTGACAGGGGGCTCTGGGGCCAACGTCCTGACTTTC CASSLTGGSGANVLTF
TRBD1 15 - TRBJ2-3 TRBV2 TGTGCCAGCAGGGCCCGGGACAGGGTTGGAGATACGCAGTATTTT CASRARDRVGDTQYF
- 11 few TRBJ1-1 TRBV7-3 TGTGCCAGCAGCTCAGGACAGAAAGCTTTCTTT CASSSGQKAFF
TRBD1 13 few TRBJ2-5 TRBV27 TGTGCCAGCAAGGGGACAGGTAGAGAGACCCAGTACTTC CASKGTGRETQYF
TRBD1 15 few TRBJ1-1 TRBV7-9 TGTGCCAGCAGGTTATTGGGGACAGCAAATACTGAAGCTTTCTTT CASRLLGTANTEAFF
- 14 few TRBJ1-5 TRBV27 TGTGCCAGCAGTTTATCGGGGGCAGGGCAGCCCCAGCATTTT CASSLSGAGQPQHF
- 17 - TRBJ2-3 TRBV21-1 TGTGCCAGCAGCAATTCGATAACCCCAGCCAGCACAGATACGCAGTATTTT CASSNSITPASTDTQYF
TRBD2 17 - TRBJ2-1 TRBV20-1 TGCAGTGCTAGTGCCAGCGGGGGGGTTCTAATTTACAATGAGCAGTTCTTC CSASASGGVLIYNEQFF
- 15 - TRBJ2-3 TRBV3-1 TGTGCCAGCACCCCGCAGGTCCCCTGGACAGATACGCAGTATTTT CASTPQVPWTDTQYF
TRBD1 13 few TRBJ2-1 TRBV29-1 TGCAGCGTTGCGGGACAGGCCTACAATGAGCAGTTCTTC CSVAGQAYNEQFF
- 14 - TRBJ2-5 TRBV7-3 TGTGCCAGCAGCTTAGTCGGGGTCGGGGAGACCCAGTACTTC CASSLVGVGETQYF
TRBD2 18 - TRBJ2-5 TRBV11-2 TGTGCCAGCAGCCCCAGGGTCCTAGCGGTACCAACCCAAGAGACCCAGTACTTC CASSPRVLAVPTQETQYF
- 15 many TRBJ2-7 TRBV3-1 TGTGCCAGCAGCCAAGATACTAGACGGTCCTACGAGCAGTACTTC CASSQDTRRSYEQYF
- 14 few TRBJ2-7 TRBV11-2 TGTGCCAGCAGCGTAGACGGTGGTTTCTACGAGCAGTACTTC CASSVDGGFYEQYF
TRBD2 15 - TRBJ2-3 TRBV5-6 TGTGCCAGCAGCGGATATAGCGGGCTCACAGATACGCAGTATTTT CASSGYSGLTDTQYF
- 13 many TRBJ2-5 TRBV12-3/TRBV12-4 TGTGCCAGCAGTTTGTCCGGGATCGAGACCCAGTACTTC CASSLSGIETQYF
- 17 - TRBJ1-4 TRBV7-2 TGTGCCAGCAGCCCCCGAAGAGGGCGGCGAGGGCTTGAAAAACTGTTTTTT CASSPRRGRRGLEKLFF
- 14 - TRBJ2-2 TRBV5-5 TGTGCCAGCAGCTCAAGCCCGAGGGCCGGGGAGCTGTTTTTT CASSSSPRAGELFF
TRBD2 16 - TRBJ2-1 TRBV7-9 TGTGCCAGCAGCGGCCGCCTAGCGGGAGACCGCAATGAGCAGTTCTTC CASSGRLAGDRNEQFF
- 13 many TRBJ2-2 TRBV6-2/TRBV6-3 TGTGCCAGCAACGACAGAAGCACCGGGGAGCTGTTTTTT CASNDRSTGELFF
- 15 - TRBJ1-6 TRBV12-3/TRBV12-4 TGTGCCAGCAGTTTATCGGGGTCCTATAATTCACCCCTCCACTTT CASSLSGSYNSPLHF
- 14 - TRBJ2-3 TRBV5-1 TGCGCCAGCAGCCCGCCGGGTAGCACAGATACGCAGTATTTT CASSPPGSTDTQYF
TRBD1 14 - TRBJ2-7 TRBV5-1 TGCGCCAGCAGCTTGGAAGGGACAGGCTACGAGCAGTACTTC CASSLEGTGYEQYF
- 13 many TRBJ2-7 TRBV7-3 TGTGCCAGCAGCTTAACGAGGGCCTACGAGCAGTACTTC CASSLTRAYEQYF
TRBD2 14 few TRBJ2-5 TRBV12-3/TRBV12-4 TGTGCCAGCTCAAAAGCGGGAGTTTATGAGACCCAGTACTTC CASSKAGVYETQYF
TRBD2 13 - TRBJ2-7 TRBV2 TGTGCCAGCAGAGGCGGGAGAGGGAGTGAGCAGTACTTC CASRGGRGSEQYF
TRBD2 16 many TRBJ2-3 TRBV7-8 TGTGCCAGCAGCGATGGGACTAGCGGGAGGTTGGATACGCAGTATTTT CASSDGTSGRLDTQYF
- 15 few TRBJ2-2 TRBV7-2 TGTGCCAGCAGCTTATTTCCCTCTAGAGCCGGGGAGCTGTTTTTT CASSLFPSRAGELFF
TRBD2 16 - TRBJ2-7 TRBV5-1 TGCGCCAGCAGCTTGGCCCCTAGCGGGGGCCCTTACGAGCAGTACTTC CASSLAPSGGPYEQYF
- 16 few TRBJ1-5 TRBV7-9 TGTGCCAGCAGCTTAAATACAGGGACCGGCAATCAGCCCCAGCATTTT CASSLNTGTGNQPQHF
- 13 - TRBJ2-3 TRBV11-1 TGTGCCAGCAGCTTAATCAACGGAGATACGCAGTATTTT CASSLINGDTQYF
TRBD2 16 few TRBJ2-1 TRBV4-2 TGTGCCAGCAGCCAGGGGACTAGCGGGGCCTACAATGAGCAGTTCTTC CASSQGTSGAYNEQFF
- 13 few TRBJ2-7 TRBV7-3 TGTGCCAGCAGCTTACTCAGGGAAGGGGAGCAGTACTTC CASSLLREGEQYF
- 15 - TRBJ2-1 TRBV7-3 TGTGCCAGCAGCTTAAGAGGGGCCGGGTTCAATGAGCAGTTCTTC CASSLRGAGFNEQFF
TRBD1 14 many TRBJ2-1 TRBV29-1 TGCAGCGCCATGGGACAGGGCTCCTACAATGAGCAGTTCTTC CSAMGQGSYNEQFF
TRBD2 17 few TRBJ2-1 TRBV2 TGTGCCAGCCCACAGGAGACTAGCGGGGTGTCCTACAATGAGCAGTTCTTC CASPQETSGVSYNEQFF
TRBD1 13 few TRBJ2-7 TRBV20-1 TGCAGTGCTAGGGAGACAGGGGAGTACGAGCAGTACTTC CSARETGEYEQYF
- 12 few TRBJ2-3 TRBV12-3/TRBV12-4 TGTGCCAGCAGTTGGACAGTGCGGGAAAGGTATTTT CASSWTVRERYF
TRBD2 15 few TRBJ2-7 TRBV10-3 TGTGCCATCAGTGAGAAAGCGGGGGAATCCTACGAGCAGTACTTC CAISEKAGESYEQYF
- 16 - TRBJ1-6 TRBV9 TGTGCCAGCAGCGACCGGGGGGGACTCTATAATTCACCCCTCCACTTT CASSDRGGLYNSPLHF